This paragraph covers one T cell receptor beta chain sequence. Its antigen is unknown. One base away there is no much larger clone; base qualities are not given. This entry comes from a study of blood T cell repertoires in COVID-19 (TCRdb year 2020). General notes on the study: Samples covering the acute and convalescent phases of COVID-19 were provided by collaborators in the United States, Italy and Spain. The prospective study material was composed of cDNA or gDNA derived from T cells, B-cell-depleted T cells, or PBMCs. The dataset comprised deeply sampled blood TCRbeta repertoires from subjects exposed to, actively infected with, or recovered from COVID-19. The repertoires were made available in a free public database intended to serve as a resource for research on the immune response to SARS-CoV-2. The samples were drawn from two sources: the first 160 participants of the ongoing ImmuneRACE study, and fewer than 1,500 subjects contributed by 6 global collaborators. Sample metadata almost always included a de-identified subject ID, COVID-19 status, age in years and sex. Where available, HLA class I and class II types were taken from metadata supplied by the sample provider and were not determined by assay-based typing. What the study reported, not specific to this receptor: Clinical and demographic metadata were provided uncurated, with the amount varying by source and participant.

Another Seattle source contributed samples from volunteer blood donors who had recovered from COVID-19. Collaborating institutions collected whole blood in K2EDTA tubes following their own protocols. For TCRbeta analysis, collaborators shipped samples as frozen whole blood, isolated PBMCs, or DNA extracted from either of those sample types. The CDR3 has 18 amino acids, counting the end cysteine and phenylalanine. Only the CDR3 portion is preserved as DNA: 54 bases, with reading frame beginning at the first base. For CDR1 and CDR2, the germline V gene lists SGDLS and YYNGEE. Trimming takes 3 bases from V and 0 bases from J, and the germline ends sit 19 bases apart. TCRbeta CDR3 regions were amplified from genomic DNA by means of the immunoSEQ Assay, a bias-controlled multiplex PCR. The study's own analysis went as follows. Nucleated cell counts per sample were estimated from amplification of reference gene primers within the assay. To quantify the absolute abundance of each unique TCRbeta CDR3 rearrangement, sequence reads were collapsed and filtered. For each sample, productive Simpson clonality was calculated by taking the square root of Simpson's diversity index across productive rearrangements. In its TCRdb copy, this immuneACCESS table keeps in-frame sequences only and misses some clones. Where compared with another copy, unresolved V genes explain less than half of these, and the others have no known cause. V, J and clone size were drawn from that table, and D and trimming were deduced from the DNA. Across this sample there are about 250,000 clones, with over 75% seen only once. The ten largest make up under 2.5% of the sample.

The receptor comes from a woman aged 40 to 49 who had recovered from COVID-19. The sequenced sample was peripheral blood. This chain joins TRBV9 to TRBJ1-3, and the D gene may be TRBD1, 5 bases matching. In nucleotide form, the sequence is TGTGCCAGCAGCGCCCAACCTCCGGGACTTACCTCTGGAAACACCATATATTTT. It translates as CASSAQPPGLTSGNTIYF.